The 25 T cell receptor beta chains listed next were all sequenced from one sample in a study of T cells in Graves' hyperthyroidism and ophthalmopathy. Amplified regions were TCR beta CDR3 sequences from RNA transcripts. A set of HTBI primers served as the primers for a first-round RT-PCR of the TCR CDR3. TCRdb itself ran the multiplex PCR reads through MiXCR, one entry per CDR3 protein. Of roughly 530,000 distinct CDR3 sequences listed, more than 15% are singletons. Source material: blood. The receptor source for this set is a woman younger than 35 with Graves' ophthalmopathy.

This clonotype was observed many times. The rearrangement joins TRBV11-2 to TRBJ1-6; no firm D call. V shed 5 bases and J shed 7 bases, with 9 bases lying between them. There are 13 residues in the CDR3. CDR1 and CDR2 from the germline V gene are SGHAT and FQNNGV. The chain's CDR3 is CASSLGRNSPLHF. As DNA, the CDR3 is TGTGCCAGCAGCCTAGGGCGAAATTCACCCCTCCACTTT.

The chain combines TRBV12-5 with TRBJ2-7; D remains unclear. Trimming left V 6 bases short and J 4 bases short, with 16 bases between. CDR3 length: 14 amino acids. CDR1 and CDR2 (germline): LGHNT, FRNRAP. The CDR3 here is CASGPYPNPYEQYF. The CDR3 nucleotides read TGTGCTAGTGGACCCTACCCAAACCCTTACGAGCAGTACTTC. Variable domain in full (rest from reference TRBV12-5 and TRBJ2-7): DARVTQTPRHKVTEMGQEVTMRCQPILGHNTVFWYRQTMMQGLELLAYFRNRAPLDDSGMPKDRFSAEMPDATLATLKIQPSEPRDSAVYFCASGPYPNPYEQYFGPGTRLTVT.

This clonotype was recorded at least ten times. The V gene is TRBV5-1, the J gene TRBJ2-1; a weak D match, TRBD1 (5 bases). The length of the CDR3 is 14 residues. V was shortened by 4 bases and J by 4 bases, with 12 bases between the two germline ends. CDR1 is SGHRS and CDR2 is YFSETQ in the germline V gene. CDR3: CASSGETGYNEQFF. CDR3 nucleotide sequence: TGCGCCAGCAGCGGAGAAACAGGTTACAATGAGCAGTTCTTC.

In this sample, this clonotype turned up many times. The chain carries TRBV9 and TRBJ2-1, with 13 bases lining up with TRBD2. V shed 2 bases and J 5 bases; nucleotides not matched to a gene: 7. Germline values: CDR1 SGDLS, CDR2 YYNGEE. The CDR3 totals 17 residues. The CDR3 loop is CASSVFAGTSGNNEQFF. The CDR3 DNA reads as TGTGCCAGCAGCGTGTTTGCCGGGACTAGCGGGAACAATGAGCAGTTCTTC. Full variable domain (outside the CDR3, taken from reference TRBV9 and TRBJ2-1): DSGVTQTPKHLITATGQRVTLRCSPRSGDLSVYWYQQSLDQGLQFLIQYYNGEERAKGNILERFSAQQFPDLHSELNLSSLELGDSALYFCASSVFAGTSGNNEQFFGPGTRLTVL.

The CDR3: CASSDKIQMNTEAFF. CDR3 coding DNA: TGTGCCAGCAGTGACAAAATTCAGATGAACACTGAAGCTTTCTTT. The V and J genes are TRBV12-3 or TRBV12-4 and TRBJ1-1; D remains unclear. The CDR3 spans 15 residues. Deletions cut 5 bases from V and 0 bases from J, with 13 bases between.

The sample holds many counts of this clonotype. The chain has TRBV29-1 and TRBJ2-1; 7 bases map to TRBD2. This CDR3 region has 15 residues. V lost 3 bases to trimming and J lost 6 bases; unmatched junction nucleotides: 11. CDR1 and CDR2 (germline): SQVTM, ANQGSEA. Here the CDR3 reads CSVDLSTSVGNEQFF. The CDR3 DNA sequence: TGCAGCGTTGATCTGTCTACTAGCGTGGGCAATGAGCAGTTCTTC.

The V call is TRBV5-6, the J call TRBJ2-2; no definite D call. This CDR3 is built from 13 residues. V was pared by 2 bases and J by 5 bases, with 7 bases between. CDR1 and CDR2 from the germline V gene are SGHDT and YYEEEE. In nucleotides, the CDR3 is TGTGCCAGCAGCTTAGTTACAACCGGGGAGCTGTTTTTT. Translation: CASSLVTTGELFF. Combining the CDR3 with reference TRBV5-6 and TRBJ2-2 gives the whole variable domain DAGVTQSPTHLIKTRGQQVTLRCSPKSGHDTVSWYQQALGQGPQFIFQYYEEEERQRGNFPDRFSGHQFPNYSSELNVNALLLGDSALYLCASSLVTTGELFFGEGSRLTVL.

The rearrangement links TRBV4-3 to TRBJ1-2; perhaps TRBD1 as D (5 bases). CDR3 length: 14 amino acids. Germline V gene data show CDR1 as LGHNA and CDR2 as YSLEER. V shed 2 bases and J shed 7 bases, with 14 bases lying between them. CDR3 DNA sequence: TGCGCCAGCAGCCAATCCGACAGAAGCGGTGGCTACACCTTC. Translating it yields CASSQSDRSGGYTF.

The chain couples TRBV5-1 to TRBJ2-7; 8 bases are a match to TRBD2. Looked up from germline, CDR1 is SGHRS and CDR2 is YFSETQ. The CDR3 covers 16 residues. Unmatched junction bases numbered 11, after V lost 3 bases and J lost 3 bases. The chain's CDR3 is CASSSGDSGAVYEQYF. CDR3 nucleotides: TGCGCCAGCAGCTCGGGTGATAGCGGGGCAGTCTACGAGCAGTACTTC. Using reference TRBV5-1 and TRBJ2-7 for the parts outside the CDR3, the full variable domain is KAGVTQTPRYLIKTRGQQVTLSCSPISGHRSVSWYQQTPGQGLQFLFEYFSETQRNKGNFPGRFSGRQFSNSRSEMNVSTLELGDSALYLCASSSGDSGAVYEQYFGPGTRLTVT.

This clonotype has a count of ten or more. The chain employs TRBV7-9 and TRBJ2-1; 8 nucleotides line up with TRBD1. The V gene end was trimmed by 6 bases and the J gene end by 1 base; junction bases not matched to a gene: 17. CDR1 is SEHNR and CDR2 is FQNEAQ in the germline V gene (reference sequence). CDR3 size: 19 residues. CDR3 residues: CASSISSWQGADSYNEQFF. In DNA form, the CDR3 reads TGTGCCAGCAGTATCTCATCGTGGCAGGGGGCCGATTCCTACAATGAGCAGTTCTTC. Drawing the rest from reference TRBV7-9 and TRBJ2-1, the complete variable domain is DTGVSQNPRHKITKRGQNVTFRCDPISEHNRLYWYRQTLGQGPEFLTYFQNEAQLEKSRLLSDRFSAERPKGSFSTLEIQRTEQGDSAMYLCASSISSWQGADSYNEQFFGPGTRLTVL.

At least ten counts were recorded for this clonotype. The chain combines TRBV10-3 with TRBJ1-1; 8 nucleotides line up with TRBD1. Germline CDR1 and CDR2: ENHRY and SYGVKD. There are 15 residues in the CDR3. The V segment lost 3 bases and the J segment 5 bases; nucleotides outside the gene matches: 8. The CDR3 DNA follows: TGTGCCATCAGTGACCCAGACAGGGGCTGGACTGAAGCTTTCTTT. The encoded protein is CAISDPDRGWTEAFF.

This clonotype was counted many times. This chain connects TRBV28 to TRBJ1-1, with 9 bases aligning to TRBD1. V lost 1 base and J lost 0; bases outside the gene matches: 3. The germline V gene encodes CDR1 MDHEN and CDR2 SYDVKM. The length of the CDR3 is 16 residues. CDR3 residues: CASSLFGTGMNTEAFF. The CDR3 DNA is TGTGCCAGCAGTTTATTTGGGACAGGGATGAACACTGAAGCTTTCTTT. Looking up the rest from reference TRBV28 and TRBJ1-1 gives the full variable domain: DVKVTQSSRYLVKRTGEKVFLECVQDMDHENMFWYRQDPGLGLRLIYFSYDVKMKEKGDIPEGYSVSREKKERFSLILESASTNQTSMYLCASSLFGTGMNTEAFFGQGTRLTVV.

This clonotype was found many times. The J gene is TRBJ1-2, the V gene TRBV15; 11 nucleotides match TRBD1. With V trimmed by 1 base and J by 3 bases, 1 base remained unmatched. CDR1 is LNHNV and CDR2 is YYDKDF in the germline V gene (reference sequence). CDR3 length: 15 amino acids. This CDR3 reads CATSRGTGGHYGYTF. In nucleotides, the CDR3 is TGTGCCACCAGCAGAGGGACAGGGGGCCACTATGGCTACACCTTC.

The V gene is TRBV4-1, the J gene TRBJ1-2, with D perhaps matching TRBD1 (5 bases). The germline V and J ends were trimmed by 0 bases and 6 bases, with 14 bases remaining between them. Germline V gives CDR1 MGHRA, CDR2 YSYEKL. The CDR3 has 15 amino acids. CDR3 loop: CASSQELFSRDGYTF. CDR3 DNA sequence: TGCGCCAGCAGCCAAGAACTTTTTAGCAGGGATGGCTACACCTTC.

This clonotype was seen ten or more times. The chain employs TRBV6-1 and TRBJ2-7; TRBD1 agrees at 12 bases. Germline CDR1 is MNHNS and CDR2 is SASEGT. The CDR3 sequence is 15 residues long. J gave up 1 base and V 6 bases, and 4 bases lay outside the gene matches. CDR3 bases: TGTGCCAGCAGGGGGACAGGGGGCAGTTCCTACGAGCAGTACTTC. Translated: CASRGTGGSSYEQYF.

The CDR3 bases are TGTGCCAGCTTCAGCGGGGGCTCCTACAATGAGCAGTTCTTC. This translates into CASFSGGSYNEQFF. J is TRBJ2-1 and V is TRBV6-2 or TRBV6-3, with 8 bases matching TRBD2. Trimming took 8 bases from V and 0 from J; bases not matched to a gene: 3. The CDR3 runs 14 residues. The germline gives CDR1 MNHEY, CDR2 SVGEGT.

There are many counts of this clonotype. The rearrangement links TRBV27 to TRBJ2-5; 7 bases align to TRBD1. V shed 5 bases and J 1 base; nucleotides not matched to a gene: 7. Germline V gene data show CDR1 as MNHEY and CDR2 as SMNVEV (reference sequence). The CDR3 is made up of 15 amino acids. CDR3 nucleotides: TGTGCCAGCAGTCAAGGGACAGTACTCCAAGAGACCCAGTACTTC. It yields the protein CASSQGTVLQETQYF.

This clonotype was detected a few times. The conserved closing phenylalanine or tryptophan is absent in this CDR3, likely reflecting a read error. The chain has TRBV3-1 and TRBJ1-3, with unresolved D. The germline V gene has CDR1 LGHDT and CDR2 YNNKEL (reference sequence). This CDR3 has 14 amino acids. Trimming shortened V by 4 bases and J by 0 bases, and 7 bases separated the two germline ends. This CDR3 is CASSPESSGNTIYC. CDR3 nucleotide sequence: TGTGCCAGCAGCCCGGAGAGCTCTGGAAACACCATATATTGT.

This clonotype was observed a few times. The CDR3 loop reads CASSTRTGQYEQYF. CDR3 in DNA: TGTGCCAGCAGCACCCGGACAGGGCAATACGAGCAGTACTTC. This chain uses TRBV7-2 with TRBJ2-7, with 8 nucleotides matching TRBD1. This CDR3 is 14 amino acids long. The germline CDR1 and CDR2 sequences are SGHTA and FQGNSA. The trim removed 5 bases at V and 4 bases at J, leaving 7 bases unmatched.

This clonotype was counted many times. This chain uses TRBV20-1 with TRBJ2-1; 13 positions agree with TRBD2. Losses at the gene ends were 5 bases for V and 5 bases for J; bases not matched to a gene: 9. Germline CDR1 and CDR2: DFQATT and SNEGSKA (reference sequence). The CDR3 covers 16 residues. CDR3 amino acids: CSASNPGLAGDNEQFF. In DNA, the CDR3 is TGCAGTGCTTCGAACCCTGGACTAGCGGGGGACAATGAGCAGTTCTTC.

This clonotype has a count of ten or more. V and J are TRBV2 and TRBJ2-3; 7 bases match TRBD2. This CDR3 has 18 residues. Trimming took 7 bases from V and 4 from J; bases not matched to a gene: 20. Germline CDR1 and CDR2: SNHLY and FYNNEI. The CDR3 is CASTQYSLSGPLSDTQYF. CDR3 sequence (DNA): TGTGCCAGCACTCAATACTCACTTAGCGGGCCTTTATCAGATACGCAGTATTTT.

This clonotype was found many times. The chain is built from TRBV15 and TRBJ1-4; D might be TRBD1 (6 bases). This CDR3 comprises 14 residues. Germline V gene lookup returns CDR1 LNHNV and CDR2 YYDKDF (reference sequence). Deletions cut 1 base from V and 6 bases from J, with 9 bases between. The CDR3 is CATSRAPGDEKLFF. The CDR3 DNA sequence: TGTGCCACCAGCAGAGCCCCAGGGGATGAAAAACTGTTTTTT.

This sequence joins TRBV28 and TRBJ1-1; maybe TRBD1 (6 bases). CDR1 and CDR2 from the germline V gene are MDHEN and SYDVKM. With 3 bases removed from V and 0 bases from J, the gap between germline ends came to 20 bases. This CDR3 has 18 residues. The CDR3 coding sequence is TGTGCCAGCAGTTTCCCCAGAGTAGGCAGGGGTGTGAACACTGAAGCTTTCTTT. Translation gives CASSFPRVGRGVNTEAFF.

The chain is built from TRBV4-1 and TRBJ2-7; D is perhaps TRBD1 or TRBD2 (6 bases each). The germline V gene has CDR1 MGHRA and CDR2 YSYEKL. The CDR3 runs to 14 residues. The germline V and J ends were trimmed by 0 bases and 7 bases, with 13 bases remaining between them. The CDR3 coding sequence is TGCGCCAGCAGCCAAGAAGATAGGGGGGAGGAGCAGTACTTC. It yields the protein CASSQEDRGEEQYF.

This clonotype was counted between two and nine times. The chain combines TRBV19 with TRBJ2-7, with 9 bases matching TRBD1. CDR1 is LNHDA and CDR2 is SQIVND in the germline V gene (reference sequence). V shed 5 bases and J 6 bases; nucleotides not matched to a gene: 8. The CDR3 runs 14 residues. CDR3 sequence: CASSFGQGTGEQYF. The CDR3 DNA sequence: TGTGCCAGTAGTTTCGGACAGGGGACGGGCGAGCAGTACTTC.